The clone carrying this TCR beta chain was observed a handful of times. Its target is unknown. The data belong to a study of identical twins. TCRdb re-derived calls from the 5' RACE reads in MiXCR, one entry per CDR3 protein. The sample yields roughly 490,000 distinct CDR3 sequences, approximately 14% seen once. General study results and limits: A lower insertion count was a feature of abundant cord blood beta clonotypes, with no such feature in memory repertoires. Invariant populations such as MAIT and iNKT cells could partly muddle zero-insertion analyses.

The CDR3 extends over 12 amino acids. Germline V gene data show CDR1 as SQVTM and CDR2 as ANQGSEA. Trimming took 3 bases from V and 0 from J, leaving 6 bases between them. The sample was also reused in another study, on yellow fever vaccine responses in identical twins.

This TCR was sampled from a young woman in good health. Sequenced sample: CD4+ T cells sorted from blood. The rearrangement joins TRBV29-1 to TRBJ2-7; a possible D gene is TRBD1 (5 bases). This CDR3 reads CSVDDSSYEQYF. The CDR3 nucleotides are TGCAGCGTTGATGACAGCTCCTACGAGCAGTACTTC.